This passage covers 23 T cell receptor beta chains from one sample sequenced in a study of blood T cell repertoires in COVID-19. Here immunoSEQ multiplex PCR was the method, and the copy in TCRdb shows in-frame clones only, minus some. The sample contains some 93,000 clones, around nine tenths of which appear only once. Sequencing was performed on peripheral blood. These receptors originate from a man in his fifties with acute or convalescent COVID-19.

The CDR3 reads CASSSIQGTKTQYF. Here the CDR3 DNA reads TGTGCCAGCAGCTCTATACAGGGGACAAAGACCCAGTACTTC. V is TRBV5-5 and J is TRBJ2-5, with 7 bases fitting TRBD1. Germline CDR1 SGHKS, CDR2 YYEKEE (reference sequence). Trimming at V came to 3 bases and at J to 6 bases, leaving 8 bases not matched to a gene. The CDR3 runs 14 residues.

This clone was seen a single time. This rearrangement joins TRBV6-5 to TRBJ1-3, with TRBD1 as a possible D gene (6 bases). Germline CDR1 reads MNHEY; CDR2 reads SVGAGI. This CDR3 comprises 15 residues. Trimming removed 7 bases from V and 2 bases from J, with 15 bases in between. DNA of the CDR3: TGTGCCAGCAAGAAACAGGGCAAAACTGGAAACACCATATATTTT. Amino acids: CASKKQGKTGNTIYF.

The chain couples TRBV3-1 (or the pseudogene TRBV3-2) to TRBJ1-4, with 7 bases lining up with TRBD1. CDR3 length equals 16 residues. The V gene's germline CDR1 is LGHDT and CDR2 YNNKEL (reference sequence). The J segment lost 8 bases and the V segment lost 1 base, leaving 10 bases of the junction unmatched. CDR3: CASSQVGRGRSEKLFF. CDR3 nucleotides: TGTGCCAGCAGCCAAGTCGGGAGGGGGCGATCCGAAAAACTGTTTTTT.

The CDR3 bases are TGTGCCAGTAGCCGGGACTTTTACTCCTACAATGAGCAGTTCTTC. Residues: CASSRDFYSYNEQFF. The chain carries TRBV19 and TRBJ2-1; tentative D call: TRBD2 (6 bases). Germline V gene sequence: CDR1 LNHDA, CDR2 SQIVND (reference sequence). This CDR3 spans 15 amino acids. Trimming removed 6 bases at V and 0 bases at J, with 12 bases between.

The gene calls are TRBV29-1 and TRBJ1-1, with 7 nucleotides matching TRBD1. The CDR3 runs 13 residues. CDR1 SQVTM and CDR2 ANQGSEA come from the germline V gene. With V trimmed by 5 bases and J by 1 base, 4 bases remained unmatched. CDR3 loop: CSVSKGANTEAFF. The CDR3 DNA is TGCAGCGTTAGTAAGGGGGCGAACACTGAAGCTTTCTTT.

The genes are TRBV7-9 and TRBJ2-2, with TRBD1 matching over 9 bases. The CDR3 spans 15 residues. Germline CDR1 is SEHNR and CDR2 is FQNEAQ (reference sequence). Trimming cost V 5 bases and J 7 bases; bases outside gene matches: 8. The CDR3 coding sequence is TGTGCCAGCAGCACCTCACAGGGGGCTAGCGGGGAGCTGTTTTTT. Translated, it gives CASSTSQGASGELFF.

The V and J genes are TRBV4-1 and TRBJ1-4, with D hard to call. The germline V gene encodes CDR1 MGHRA and CDR2 YSYEKL. This CDR3 is built from 17 residues. Trimming removed 3 bases at V and 0 bases at J, with 14 bases between. The DNA for the CDR3 is TGCGCCAGCAGCCATCCCAAGCAGGCTCCAACTAATGAAAAACTGTTTTTT. This codes for CASSHPKQAPTNEKLFF.

The V gene is TRBV30, the J gene TRBJ2-7, with D maybe TRBD1 (6 bases). The CDR3 sequence is 12 residues long. Trimming removed 4 bases from V and 2 bases from J, with 9 bases in between. CDR1 and CDR2 from the germline V gene are GTSNPN and SVGIG (reference sequence). CDR3 in amino acids: CAWNTGTYEQYF. The CDR3 DNA reads TGTGCCTGGAATACAGGGACCTACGAGCAGTACTTC.

The chain combines TRBV7-9 with TRBJ2-1; 7 positions agree with TRBD2. Trimming at V came to 7 bases and at J to 8 bases, leaving 2 bases not matched to a gene. The CDR3 sequence is 11 residues long. The germline V gene encodes CDR1 SEHNR and CDR2 FQNEAQ (reference sequence). The CDR3 loop reads CASTRGDEQFF. The CDR3 DNA reads as TGTGCCAGCACTCGGGGGGATGAGCAGTTCTTC.

This clone was detected only a few times. The chain uses TRBV5-6 and TRBJ1-1, with D unclear. V was trimmed by 1 base and J by 5 bases, leaving 6 bases between them. Germline CDR1 SGHDT, CDR2 YYEEEE. The CDR3 contains 12 residues. CDR3: CASSLFSTEAFF. In DNA form, the CDR3 reads TGTGCCAGCAGCTTGTTTTCAACTGAAGCTTTCTTT.

The rearrangement joins TRBV12-3 or TRBV12-4 to TRBJ2-1, with 10 bases identical to TRBD2. Unmatched junction bases numbered 3, after V lost 5 bases and J lost 14 bases. This CDR3 is 11 amino acids long. This chain's CDR3 is CASSAGTSEFF. For the CDR3, the DNA is TGTGCCAGCAGTGCCGGGACTAGCGAGTTCTTC.

The chain carries TRBV19 and TRBJ2-2; the D is unclear. The CDR3 runs 13 residues. The V end was cut by 11 bases, the J end by 0 bases, with 10 bases between. The germline V gene has CDR1 LNHDA and CDR2 SQIVND (reference sequence). CDR3: CAGQNANTGELFF. For the CDR3, the DNA is TGTGCCGGCCAGAACGCGAACACCGGGGAGCTGTTTTTT.

The genes are TRBV24-1 and TRBJ1-3; D not resolved. The CDR3 covers 16 residues. Germline CDR1 and CDR2: KGHDR and SFDVKD. V gave up 4 bases and J gave up 7 bases, with 19 bases separating them. In DNA form, the CDR3 reads TGTGCCACCAGTGACCCTACCGGGAGGGAGGAGAACACCATATATTTT. The encoded protein is CATSDPTGREENTIYF.

CDR3 nucleotide sequence: TGTGCCACCAGCGCAGGGGCCACCATATATTTT. Its protein product is CATSAGATIYF. The chain is built from TRBV24-1 and TRBJ1-3; the D gene is possibly TRBD1 (6 bases). The V gene lost 7 bases and the J gene lost 9 bases, with 9 bases spanning the gap. CDR3 length equals 11 residues. Germline lookup yields CDR1 KGHDR and CDR2 SFDVKD.

The chain recombines TRBV30 with TRBJ2-1, with 10 bases matching TRBD2. The V and J ends lost 2 bases and 2 bases, in that order; junction bases with no gene match: 3. Germline-derived CDR1 and CDR2 are GTSNPN and SVGIG (reference sequence). The CDR3 is made up of 15 amino acids. Written as DNA, the CDR3 is TGTGCCTGGAGTAGCGGGAGGGGGGCCTACAATGAGCAGTTCTTC. Residues: CAWSSGRGAYNEQFF.

The chain has TRBV28 and TRBJ1-5, with D possibly being TRBD1 (5 bases). CDR3 size: 17 residues. Germline V gene data show CDR1 as MDHEN and CDR2 as SYDVKM. V was cut by 5 bases and J by 1 base, with 18 bases left in between. The CDR3 sequence: CASSLPPRVRSNQPQHF. CDR3 bases: TGTGCCAGCAGTCTCCCGCCCAGGGTGAGGAGCAATCAGCCCCAGCATTTT.

This chain links TRBV24-1 with TRBJ2-2; D remains ambiguous. Germline V CDR1 and CDR2: KGHDR, SFDVKD. V was cut by 6 bases and J by 0 bases, with 7 bases left in between. The CDR3 is made up of 14 amino acids. CDR3 DNA sequence: TGTGCCACCAGTCCACACACGAACACCGGGGAGCTGTTTTTT. Its protein product is CATSPHTNTGELFF.

The genes are TRBV20-1 and TRBJ2-4, with D hard to call. CDR1 and CDR2 from the germline V gene are DFQATT and SNEGSKA (reference sequence). The length of the CDR3 is 11 residues. CDR3 coding DNA: TGCAGCGGAGAGGAGTGGAACATTCAGTACTTC. It yields the protein CSGEEWNIQYF.

V is TRBV10-3 and J is TRBJ2-1, with 10 bases identical to TRBD2. The length of the CDR3 is 17 residues. J gave up 3 bases and V 0 bases, and 5 bases lay outside the gene matches. The V gene's germline CDR1 is ENHRY and CDR2 SYGVKD. The CDR3 DNA follows: TGTGCCATCAGTGAGTCGAGAGCGGGAGGGGGCTACAATGAGCAGTTCTTC. This encodes CAISESRAGGGYNEQFF.

The J gene is TRBJ1-2, the V gene TRBV4-2, with a tentative D call TRBD1 (5 bases). V was pared by 4 bases and J by 5 bases, with 23 bases between. Germline V lookup: CDR1 LGHNA, CDR2 YNFKEQ. This CDR3 has 17 amino acids. The CDR3 loop is CASSRSETASFLYGYTF. The CDR3, as DNA: TGTGCCAGCAGCCGAAGTGAGACAGCGAGCTTTTTATATGGCTACACCTTC.

The chain links TRBV9 to TRBJ2-5; 9 nucleotides line up with TRBD2. The CDR3 sequence is 15 residues long. CDR1 and CDR2 (germline): SGDLS, YYNGEE. V was clipped by 3 bases and J by 2 bases; unmatched bases: 5. The CDR3 region is CASSARTSEQETQYF. CDR3 nucleotides: TGTGCCAGCAGCGCAAGGACTAGCGAGCAAGAGACCCAGTACTTC. Full variable domain (rest looked up from reference TRBV9 and TRBJ2-5): DSGVTQTPKHLITATGQRVTLRCSPRSGDLSVYWYQQSLDQGLQFLIQYYNGEERAKGNILERFSAQQFPDLHSELNLSSLELGDSALYFCASSARTSEQETQYFGPGTRLLVL.

The gene calls are TRBV19 and TRBJ2-7; D gene unclear. Germline loops: CDR1 LNHDA, CDR2 SQIVND (reference sequence). V gave up 5 bases and J gave up 0 bases, with 8 bases separating them. There are 13 residues in the CDR3. CDR3 coding DNA: TGTGCCAGTAGTTTCTCCAGCTCCTACGAGCAGTACTTC. Protein product: CASSFSSSYEQYF. The full variable domain, its missing parts supplied by reference TRBV19 and TRBJ2-7, is DGGITQSPKYLFRKEGQNVTLSCEQNLNHDAMYWYRQDPGQGLRLIYYSQIVNDFQKGDIAEGYSVSREKKESFPLTVTSAQKNPTAFYLCASSFSSSYEQYFGPGTRLTVT.

The chain carries TRBV7-3 and TRBJ2-3; 7 bases line up with TRBD2. With V trimmed by 5 bases and J by 3 bases, 11 bases remained unmatched. This CDR3 has 16 amino acids. Germline lookup yields CDR1 SGHTA and CDR2 FQGTGA. For the CDR3, the DNA is TGTGCCAGCAGCCCTATTGGTAGCGGGTTAACAGATACGCAGTATTTT. As protein: CASSPIGSGLTDTQYF.